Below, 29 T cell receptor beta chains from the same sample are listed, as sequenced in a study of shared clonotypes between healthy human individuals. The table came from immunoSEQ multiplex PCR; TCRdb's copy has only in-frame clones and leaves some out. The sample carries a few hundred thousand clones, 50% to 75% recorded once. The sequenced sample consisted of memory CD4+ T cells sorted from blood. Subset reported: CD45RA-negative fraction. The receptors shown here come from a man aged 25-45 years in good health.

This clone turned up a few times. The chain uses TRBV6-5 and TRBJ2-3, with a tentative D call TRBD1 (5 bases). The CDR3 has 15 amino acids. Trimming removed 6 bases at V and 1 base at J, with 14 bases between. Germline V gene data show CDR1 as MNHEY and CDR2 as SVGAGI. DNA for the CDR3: TGTGCCAGCAGGCTTACAGGTCTCGGCACAGATACGCAGTATTTT. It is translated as CASRLTGLGTDTQYF.

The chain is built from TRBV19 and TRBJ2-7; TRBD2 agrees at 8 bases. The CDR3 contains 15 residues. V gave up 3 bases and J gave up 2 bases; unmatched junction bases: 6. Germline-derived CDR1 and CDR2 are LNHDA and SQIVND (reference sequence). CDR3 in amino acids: CASSIAGGTPYEQYF. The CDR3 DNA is TGTGCCAGTAGTATTGCGGGAGGAACCCCCTACGAGCAGTACTTC. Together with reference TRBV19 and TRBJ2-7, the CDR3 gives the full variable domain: DGGITQSPKYLFRKEGQNVTLSCEQNLNHDAMYWYRQDPGQGLRLIYYSQIVNDFQKGDIAEGYSVSREKKESFPLTVTSAQKNPTAFYLCASSIAGGTPYEQYFGPGTRLTVT.

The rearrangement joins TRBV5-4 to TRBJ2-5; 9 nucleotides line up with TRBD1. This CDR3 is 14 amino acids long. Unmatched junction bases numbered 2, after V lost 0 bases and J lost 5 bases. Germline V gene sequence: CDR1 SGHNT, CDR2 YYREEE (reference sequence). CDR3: CASSLAGTGETQYF. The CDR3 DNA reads TGTGCCAGCAGCTTGGCCGGGACAGGGGAGACCCAGTACTTC. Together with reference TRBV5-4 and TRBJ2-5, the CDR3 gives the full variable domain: ETGVTQSPTHLIKTRGQQVTLRCSSQSGHNTVSWYQQALGQGPQFIFQYYREEENGRGNFPPRFSGLQFPNYSSELNVNALELDDSALYLCASSLAGTGETQYFGPGTRLLVL.

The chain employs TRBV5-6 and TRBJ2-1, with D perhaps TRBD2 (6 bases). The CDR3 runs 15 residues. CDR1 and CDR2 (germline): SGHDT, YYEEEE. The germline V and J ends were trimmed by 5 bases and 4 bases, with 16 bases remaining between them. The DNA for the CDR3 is TGTGCCAGCAGACCCGAAGGACTAACATACAATGAGCAGTTCTTC. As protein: CASRPEGLTYNEQFF.

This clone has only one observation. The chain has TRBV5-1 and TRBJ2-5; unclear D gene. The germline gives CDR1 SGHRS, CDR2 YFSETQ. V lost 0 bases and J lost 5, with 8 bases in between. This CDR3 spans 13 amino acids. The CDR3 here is CASSLVLGETQYF. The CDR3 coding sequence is TGCGCCAGCAGCTTGGTGCTGGGGGAGACCCAGTACTTC.

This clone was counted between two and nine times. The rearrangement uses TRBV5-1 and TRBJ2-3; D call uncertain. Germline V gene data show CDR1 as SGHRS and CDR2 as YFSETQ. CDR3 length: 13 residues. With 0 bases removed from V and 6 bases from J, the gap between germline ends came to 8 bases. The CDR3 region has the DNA TGCGCCAGCAGCTTGGCCGCCAAGGATACGCAGTATTTT. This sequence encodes CASSLAAKDTQYF.

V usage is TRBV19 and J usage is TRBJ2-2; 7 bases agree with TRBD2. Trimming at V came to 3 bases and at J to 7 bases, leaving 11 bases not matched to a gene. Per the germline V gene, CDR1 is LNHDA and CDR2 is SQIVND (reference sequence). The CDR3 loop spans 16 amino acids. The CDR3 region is CASSILGAGAVGELFF. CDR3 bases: TGTGCCAGTAGTATTCTCGGTGCGGGAGCGGTCGGGGAGCTGTTTTTT.

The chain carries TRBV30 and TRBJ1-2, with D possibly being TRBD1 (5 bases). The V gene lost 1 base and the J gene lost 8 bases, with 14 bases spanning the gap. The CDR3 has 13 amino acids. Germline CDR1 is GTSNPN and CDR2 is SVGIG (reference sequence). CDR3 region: CAWSALRGRGYTF. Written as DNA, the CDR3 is TGTGCCTGGAGTGCCCTGAGGGGTCGGGGCTACACCTTC.

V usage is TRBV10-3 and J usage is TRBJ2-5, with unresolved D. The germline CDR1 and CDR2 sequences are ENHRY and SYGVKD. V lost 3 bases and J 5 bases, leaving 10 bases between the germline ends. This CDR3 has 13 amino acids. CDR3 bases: TGTGCCATCAGTGAACGGGTGGGGGAGACCCAGTACTTC. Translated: CAISERVGETQYF.

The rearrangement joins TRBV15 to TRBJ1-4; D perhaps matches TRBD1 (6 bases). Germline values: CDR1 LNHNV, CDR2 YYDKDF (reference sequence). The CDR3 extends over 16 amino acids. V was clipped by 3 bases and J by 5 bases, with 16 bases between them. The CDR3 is CATSREFGQLNEKLFF. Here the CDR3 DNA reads TGTGCCACCAGCAGGGAATTCGGACAGCTAAATGAAAAACTGTTTTTT.

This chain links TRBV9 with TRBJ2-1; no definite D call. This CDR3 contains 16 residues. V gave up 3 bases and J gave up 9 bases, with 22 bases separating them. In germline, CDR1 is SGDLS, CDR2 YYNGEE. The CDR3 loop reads CASSGYSNGALTEQFF. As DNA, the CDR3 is TGTGCCAGCAGCGGATACAGTAACGGAGCCCTTACTGAGCAGTTCTTC. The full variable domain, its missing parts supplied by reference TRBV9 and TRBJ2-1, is DSGVTQTPKHLITATGQRVTLRCSPRSGDLSVYWYQQSLDQGLQFLIQYYNGEERAKGNILERFSAQQFPDLHSELNLSSLELGDSALYFCASSGYSNGALTEQFFGPGTRLTVL.

The CDR3 DNA follows: TGCGCCAGCAGCTTATTGTCAAGCGGGGACCCTACGAACGAGCAGTACTTC. Protein sequence: CASSLLSSGDPTNEQYF. This rearrangement joins TRBV5-1 to TRBJ2-7; 7 positions match TRBD2. CDR3 size: 17 residues. Looked up from germline, CDR1 is SGHRS and CDR2 is YFSETQ. The ends lost 2 bases at V and 5 bases at J; junction bases unmatched: 16. The complete variable domain, with remaining parts taken from reference TRBV5-1 and TRBJ2-7, reads KAGVTQTPRYLIKTRGQQVTLSCSPISGHRSVSWYQQTPGQGLQFLFEYFSETQRNKGNFPGRFSGRQFSNSRSEMNVSTLELGDSALYLCASSLLSSGDPTNEQYFGPGTRLTVT.

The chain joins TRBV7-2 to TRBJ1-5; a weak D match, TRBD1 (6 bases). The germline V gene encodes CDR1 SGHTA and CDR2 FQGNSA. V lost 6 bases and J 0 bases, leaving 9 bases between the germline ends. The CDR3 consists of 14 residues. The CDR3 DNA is TGTGCCAGCAGTTACAGGGTTAGCAATCAGCCCCAGCATTTT. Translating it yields CASSYRVSNQPQHF.

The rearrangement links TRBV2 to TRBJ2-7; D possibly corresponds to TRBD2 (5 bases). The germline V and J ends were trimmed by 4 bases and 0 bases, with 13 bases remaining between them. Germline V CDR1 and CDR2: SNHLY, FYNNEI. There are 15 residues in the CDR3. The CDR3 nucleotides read TGTGCCAGCAGTGGTGACTACCGAAGCTCCTACGAGCAGTACTTC. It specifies CASSGDYRSSYEQYF.

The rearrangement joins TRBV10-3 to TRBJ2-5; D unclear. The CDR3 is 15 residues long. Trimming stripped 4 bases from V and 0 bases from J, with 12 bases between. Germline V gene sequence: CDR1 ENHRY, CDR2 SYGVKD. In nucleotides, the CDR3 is TGTGCCATCAGTGGACAAACCCTTGACCAAGAGACCCAGTACTTC. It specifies CAISGQTLDQETQYF.

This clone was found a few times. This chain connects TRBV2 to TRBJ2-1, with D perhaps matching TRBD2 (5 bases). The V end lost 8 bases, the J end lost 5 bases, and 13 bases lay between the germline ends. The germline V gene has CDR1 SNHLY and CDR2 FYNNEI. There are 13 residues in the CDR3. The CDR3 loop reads CASSRTRNNEQFF. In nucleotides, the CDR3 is TGTGCCAGCTCTCGAACTAGAAACAATGAGCAGTTCTTC.

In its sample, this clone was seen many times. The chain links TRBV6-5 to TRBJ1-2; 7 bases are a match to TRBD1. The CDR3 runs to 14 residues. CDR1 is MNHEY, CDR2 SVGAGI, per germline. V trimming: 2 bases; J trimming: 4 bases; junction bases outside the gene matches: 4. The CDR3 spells CASSYGGQPYGYTF. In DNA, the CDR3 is TGTGCCAGCAGTTACGGGGGACAGCCCTATGGCTACACCTTC.

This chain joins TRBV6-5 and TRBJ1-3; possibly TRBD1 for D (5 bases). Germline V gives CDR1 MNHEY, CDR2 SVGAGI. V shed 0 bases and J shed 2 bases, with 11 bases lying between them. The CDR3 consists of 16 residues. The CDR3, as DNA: TGTGCCAGCAGTTACTCGACGGTGGGGGCTGGAAACACCATATATTTT. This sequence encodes CASSYSTVGAGNTIYF.

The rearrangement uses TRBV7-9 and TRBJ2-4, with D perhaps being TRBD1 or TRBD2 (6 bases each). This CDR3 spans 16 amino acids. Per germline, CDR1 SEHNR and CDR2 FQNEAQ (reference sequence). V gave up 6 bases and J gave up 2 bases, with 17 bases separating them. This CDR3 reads CASREFRGGTKNIQYF. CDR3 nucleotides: TGTGCCAGCAGGGAGTTCAGGGGCGGGACCAAAAACATTCAGTACTTC.

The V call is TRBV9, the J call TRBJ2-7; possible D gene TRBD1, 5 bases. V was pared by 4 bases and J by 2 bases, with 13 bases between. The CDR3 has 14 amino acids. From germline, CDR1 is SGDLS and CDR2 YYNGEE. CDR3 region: CASSPRQSTYEQYF. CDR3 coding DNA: TGTGCCAGCAGCCCTCGACAGTCCACCTACGAGCAGTACTTC.

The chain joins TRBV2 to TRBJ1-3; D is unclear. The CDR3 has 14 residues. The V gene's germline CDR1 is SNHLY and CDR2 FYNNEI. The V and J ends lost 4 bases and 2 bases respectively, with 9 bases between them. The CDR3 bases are TGTGCCAGCAGTGCCGGGTTCACTGGAAACACCATATATTTT. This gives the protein CASSAGFTGNTIYF. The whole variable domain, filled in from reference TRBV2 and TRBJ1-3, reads EPEVTQTPSHQVTQMGQEVILRCVPISNHLYFYWYRQILGQKVEFLVSFYNNEISEKSEIFDDQFSVERPDGSNFTLKIRSTKLEDSAMYFCASSAGFTGNTIYFGEGSWLTVV.

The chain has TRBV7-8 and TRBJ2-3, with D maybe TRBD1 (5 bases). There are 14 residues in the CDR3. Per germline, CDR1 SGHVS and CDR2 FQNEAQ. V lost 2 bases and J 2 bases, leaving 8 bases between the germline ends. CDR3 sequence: CASSLMTDTDTQYF. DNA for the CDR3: TGTGCCAGCAGCTTAATGACAGACACAGATACGCAGTATTTT.

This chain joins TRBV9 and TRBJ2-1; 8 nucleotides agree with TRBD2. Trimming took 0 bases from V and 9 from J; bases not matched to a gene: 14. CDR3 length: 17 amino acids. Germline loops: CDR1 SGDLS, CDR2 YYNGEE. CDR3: CASSVGGPAGVNREQFF. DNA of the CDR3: TGTGCCAGCAGCGTAGGGGGCCCAGCGGGAGTAAACCGTGAGCAGTTCTTC.

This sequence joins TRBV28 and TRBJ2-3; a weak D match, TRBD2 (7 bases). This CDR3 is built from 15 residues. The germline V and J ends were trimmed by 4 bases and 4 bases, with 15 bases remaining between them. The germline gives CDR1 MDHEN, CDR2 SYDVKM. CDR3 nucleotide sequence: TGTGCCAGCAGTTCCCAACAGGGAGGGGCAGATACGCAGTATTTT. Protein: CASSSQQGGADTQYF.

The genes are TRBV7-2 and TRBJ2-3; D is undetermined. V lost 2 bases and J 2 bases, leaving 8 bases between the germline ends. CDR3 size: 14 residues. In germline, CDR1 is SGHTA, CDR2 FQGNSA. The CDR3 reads CASSLLAHTDTQYF. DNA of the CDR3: TGTGCCAGCAGCTTACTGGCACACACAGATACGCAGTATTTT.

The CDR3 DNA reads as TGTGCCAGCAGTTACTCAGGGAGTGGGGAGCTGTTTTTT. It codes for CASSYSGSGELFF. The chain carries TRBV6-6 and TRBJ2-2, with a weak D call TRBD2 (5 bases). Germline CDR1 is MNHNY and CDR2 is SVGAGI (reference sequence). V lost 0 bases to trimming and J lost 8 bases, with 7 bases between them. The CDR3 has 13 amino acids.

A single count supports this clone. The CDR3 reads CASSPFRSRHEQFF. CDR3 nucleotides: TGTGCCAGCTCACCATTCCGCTCCAGACATGAGCAGTTCTTC. The chain recombines TRBV18 with TRBJ2-1, with unresolved D. The CDR3 runs to 14 residues. Germline lookup yields CDR1 KGHSH and CDR2 LQKENI. V shed 2 bases and J shed 8 bases, with 13 bases lying between them.

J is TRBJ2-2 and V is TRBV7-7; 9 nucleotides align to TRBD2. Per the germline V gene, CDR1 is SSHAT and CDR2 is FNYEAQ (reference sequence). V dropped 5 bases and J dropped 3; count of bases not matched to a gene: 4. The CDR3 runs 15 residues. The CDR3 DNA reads TGTGCCAGCAGCAGTACTAGCGGGTACACCGGGGAGCTGTTTTTT. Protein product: CASSSTSGYTGELFF.

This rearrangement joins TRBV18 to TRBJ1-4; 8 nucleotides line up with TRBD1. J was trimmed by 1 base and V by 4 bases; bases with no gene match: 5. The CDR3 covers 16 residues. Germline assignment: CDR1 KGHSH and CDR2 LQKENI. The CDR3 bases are TGTGCCAGCTCACTCGGACAGGGAATAACTAATGAAAAACTGTTTTTT. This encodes CASSLGQGITNEKLFF.